These 7 T cell receptor beta chains originate from one sample sequenced in a study of radiation and T cells in renal cell carcinoma. Time point in this sample: blood 2 weeks post-SBRT. Treatment defined: 15 Gy SBRT to primary tumor, nephrectomy 4 weeks later. The method was immunoSEQ multiplex PCR; TCRdb's version includes in-frame clones alone and lacks a portion of them. Here the sample spans 100,000 to 150,000 clones, approximately 90% being singletons. Source: blood, taken from a patient whose treatment included radiotherapy and nephrectomy. The receptor source for this set is a woman aged 70-85 years with renal cell carcinoma.

Concerning this clone itself: Relative to the germline gene, one junction end is altered; a read error may explain this. The genes are TRBV7-7 and TRBJ2-5; the match to TRBD1 covers 8 bases. Germline V CDR1 and CDR2: SSHAT, FNYEAQ (reference sequence). CDR3 length: 13 residues. The CDR3 DNA reads as TGTGCTAGCAGCCCTGACAGGGGTCAGGCCCAGTACTTC. Its protein is CASSPDRGQAQYF.

This clone was seen a single time. CDR3 sequence (DNA): TGTGCCAGCTTACGCCAGAGCTCTGGAAACACCATATATTTT. Residues: CASLRQSSGNTIYF. V is TRBV2 and J is TRBJ1-3; D gene ambiguous. Germline lookup yields CDR1 SNHLY and CDR2 FYNNEI. The CDR3 sequence is 14 residues long. Between the trimmed V and J ends, which lost 8 bases and 0 bases, there was a span of 11 bases.

This rearrangement joins TRBV13 to TRBJ1-3, with D hard to call. The CDR3 is 14 residues long. The V and J ends lost 1 base and 1 base respectively, with 5 bases between them. Germline CDR1 reads PRHDT; CDR2 reads FYEKMQ (reference sequence). Written as DNA, the CDR3 is TGTGCCAGCAGCTTAGAAGGGTCTGGAAACACCATATATTTT. This encodes CASSLEGSGNTIYF. Full variable domain (missing parts from reference TRBV13 and TRBJ1-3): AAGVIQSPRHLIKEKRETATLKCYPIPRHDTVYWYQQGPGQDPQFLISFYEKMQSDKGSIPDRFSAQQFSDYHSELNMSSLELGDSALYFCASSLEGSGNTIYFGEGSWLTVV.

This sequence joins TRBV7-2 and TRBJ2-7; perhaps TRBD1 as D (6 bases). In germline, CDR1 is SGHTA, CDR2 FQGNSA. The germline V and J ends were trimmed by 1 base and 2 bases, with 9 bases remaining between them. CDR3 length equals 14 residues. CDR3 sequence reads: CASSLGGPPYEQYF. The DNA for the CDR3 is TGTGCCAGCAGCTTAGGGGGGCCCCCCTACGAGCAGTACTTC.

On this clone itself: Different DNA sequences within this sample yield the same CDR3. This sequence joins TRBV5-1 and TRBJ2-7, with D perhaps matching TRBD1 or TRBD2 (5 bases each). The CDR3 contains 14 residues. Germline lookup yields CDR1 SGHRS and CDR2 YFSETQ. With 0 bases removed from V and 0 bases from J, the gap between germline ends came to 7 bases. The CDR3 loop reads CASSLAGTSYEQYF. The DNA for the CDR3 is TGCGCCAGCAGCTTGGCAGGGACCTCCTACGAGCAGTACTTC.

CDR3 protein: CASSPGIVTDTQYF. The CDR3 DNA sequence: TGCGCCAGCAGCCCAGGGATTGTCACAGATACGCAGTATTTT. V and J are TRBV5-1 and TRBJ2-3; a weak D match, TRBD1 (5 bases). The V end was cut by 4 bases, the J end by 2 bases, with 11 bases between. CDR3 length: 14 residues. The V gene's germline CDR1 is SGHRS and CDR2 YFSETQ.

This chain joins TRBV27 and TRBJ2-1; D remains unclear. The length of the CDR3 is 13 residues. V was trimmed by 3 bases and J by 6 bases, leaving 9 bases between them. Germline CDR1 reads MNHEY; CDR2 reads SMNVEV (reference sequence). CDR3 protein: CASSFGFANEQFF. CDR3 sequence (DNA): TGTGCCAGCAGTTTCGGATTCGCCAATGAGCAGTTCTTC.